This T cell receptor beta chain was sequenced for a study of T cells after yellow fever vaccination. V was trimmed by 0 bases and J by 15 bases, leaving 18 bases between them. CDR1 is MNHEY and CDR2 is SVGAGI in the germline V gene. The CDR3 has 14 residues. One entry per CDR3 protein results from TCRdb running MiXCR on the 5' RACE reads. This table has some 500,000 distinct CDR3 sequences, approximately 13% appearing once. This clonotype has just a few counts. The sequences come from PBMCs, collected on the day of the yellow fever booster vaccination. The source of this sequence is a man in his thirties or forties who received the YFV17D yellow fever vaccine. J is TRBJ2-4 and V is TRBV6-5; D might be TRBD2 (5 bases). DNA for the CDR3: TGTGCCAGCAGTTACTCGACGCTCGCAGGCGAGGGGTACTTC. Translating it yields CASSYSTLAGEGYF.